What follows are 14 T cell receptor beta chains derived from one specimen sequenced in a study of CD4 T cells in relation to SARS-CoV-2 and coronaviruses. Profiling relied on immunoSEQ multiplex PCR, and the TCRdb table lists in-frame clones only, not all of them. The sample has tens of thousands of clones; 77% are singletons. For these TCRs, the target antigens are not known. Sequencing used memory CD4+ T cells from PBMCs, cultured in vitro. The receptors here all came from an adult with COVID-19.

V and J are TRBV15 and TRBJ2-6, with D possibly TRBD2 on 6 matching bases. The CDR3 runs 19 residues. Germline loops: CDR1 LNHNV, CDR2 YYDKDF (reference sequence). V was clipped by 3 bases and J by 0 bases, with 18 bases between them. CDR3 DNA sequence: TGTGCCACCAGCAGTGAAACATGGGGACTGCACTCTGGGGCCAACGTCCTGACTTTC. It yields the protein CATSSETWGLHSGANVLTF.

V and J are TRBV28 and TRBJ2-3, with D hard to call. The germline CDR1 and CDR2 sequences are MDHEN and SYDVKM. This CDR3 has 17 residues. V lost 4 bases and J lost 0, with 17 bases in between. The CDR3: CASSSAIRLISTDTQYF. The CDR3 nucleotides read TGTGCCAGCAGTTCCGCCATCAGACTGATTAGCACAGATACGCAGTATTTT.

The chain has TRBV10-3 and TRBJ1-2, with 10 nucleotides matching TRBD1. This CDR3 comprises 15 residues. V gave up 0 bases and J gave up 6 bases; unmatched junction bases: 4. CDR1 is ENHRY and CDR2 is SYGVKD in the germline V gene. The CDR3 bases are TGTGCCATCAGTGAGTCGACCGGGACAGGGGATGGCTACACCTTC. Its protein is CAISESTGTGDGYTF.

The chain combines TRBV28 with TRBJ2-7, with D maybe TRBD2 (6 bases). The CDR3 consists of 12 residues. V was clipped by 3 bases and J by 6 bases, with 9 bases between them. Germline V lookup: CDR1 MDHEN, CDR2 SYDVKM. The CDR3 spells CASSLGRSEQYF. The DNA of the CDR3 is TGTGCCAGCAGTTTGGGGAGGTCCGAGCAGTACTTC.

This clone was seen more than once but under ten times. This rearrangement joins TRBV3-1 (or the pseudogene TRBV3-2) to TRBJ2-2; D is unresolved. This CDR3 is 12 amino acids long. Trimming took off 5 bases at V and 6 bases at J, with 7 bases between the two ends. CDR1 is LGHDT and CDR2 is YNNKEL in the germline V gene (reference sequence). CDR3 in amino acids: CASSNRAGELFF. DNA of the CDR3: TGTGCCAGCAGCAATAGGGCCGGGGAGCTGTTTTTT.

The chain joins TRBV6-2 or TRBV6-3 to TRBJ2-3; perhaps TRBD2 as D (5 bases). CDR3 length equals 15 residues. The V gene's germline CDR1 is MNHEY and CDR2 SVGEGT. Trimming took 5 bases from V and 2 from J, leaving 14 bases between them. The DNA of the CDR3 is TGTGCCAGCAGTGCGGGCTGGGAGCACACAGATACGCAGTATTTT. Translating it yields CASSAGWEHTDTQYF.

The chain uses TRBV7-8 and TRBJ2-2; 7 positions match TRBD2. Trimming cost V 1 base and J 6 bases; bases outside gene matches: 5. Germline V CDR1 and CDR2: SGHVS, FQNEAQ. This CDR3 has 15 residues. CDR3 protein: CASSLGTSKAGELFF. The DNA of the CDR3 is TGTGCCAGCAGCTTAGGGACTAGTAAGGCCGGGGAGCTGTTTTTT.

The genes are TRBV10-3 and TRBJ2-3; 7 nucleotides line up with TRBD2. The CDR3 is made up of 14 amino acids. Germline V gene lookup returns CDR1 ENHRY and CDR2 SYGVKD. Trimming removed 10 bases from V and 3 bases from J; junction bases left unmatched: 10. CDR3 sequence reads: CATRSRGETDTQYF. The CDR3 nucleotides are TGTGCCACCCGATCCCGGGGGGAAACAGATACGCAGTATTTT.

Points on this clone: Within the sample, other DNA sequences also encode this same CDR3. The V and J genes are TRBV5-4 and TRBJ2-5; D ambiguous. This CDR3 contains 12 residues. The V end was cut by 0 bases, the J end by 5 bases, with 5 bases between. The germline gives CDR1 SGHNT, CDR2 YYREEE (reference sequence). The CDR3 loop reads CASSLVGETQYF. The DNA for the CDR3 is TGTGCCAGCAGCTTGGTCGGGGAGACCCAGTACTTC.

The rearrangement links TRBV5-1 to TRBJ2-6; D uncertain. V was trimmed by 2 bases and J by 6 bases, leaving 6 bases between them. The CDR3 runs to 13 residues. The V gene's germline CDR1 is SGHRS and CDR2 YFSETQ. The CDR3 region is CASSFQEANVLTF. Written as DNA, the CDR3 is TGCGCCAGCAGCTTCCAGGAGGCCAACGTCCTGACTTTC.

V gene TRBV6-6 combines with J gene TRBJ2-1; D tentatively reads TRBD1 or TRBD2 (5 bases each). V lost 6 bases and J 5 bases, leaving 17 bases between the germline ends. The CDR3 runs 15 residues. Germline V gene sequence: CDR1 MNHNY, CDR2 SVGAGI (reference sequence). CDR3 protein: CASSRPTRGDNEQFF. The CDR3 DNA follows: TGTGCCAGCAGCCGACCAACCAGAGGGGACAATGAGCAGTTCTTC.

The V and J genes are TRBV9 and TRBJ1-1; D remains ambiguous. Trimming cost V 0 bases and J 0 bases, with 9 bases left between them. The CDR3 loop spans 15 amino acids. Germline CDR1 SGDLS, CDR2 YYNGEE. CDR3 sequence (DNA): TGTGCCAGCAGCGTAGGAGCAGGTATGAACACTGAAGCTTTCTTT. It yields the protein CASSVGAGMNTEAFF.

The chain recombines TRBV5-4 with TRBJ2-1; D is uncertain. The germline V and J ends were trimmed by 3 bases and 2 bases, with 12 bases remaining between them. The CDR3 totals 15 residues. The germline V gene has CDR1 SGHNT and CDR2 YYREEE (reference sequence). CDR3 in DNA: TGTGCCAGCAGCTCGATTGGGAAAGCCTACAATGAGCAGTTCTTC. As protein: CASSSIGKAYNEQFF.

The rearrangement joins TRBV24-1 to TRBJ2-2; weak D call: TRBD2 (5 bases). Trimming removed 3 bases at V and 4 bases at J, with 11 bases between. This CDR3 is built from 15 residues. Germline CDR1 and CDR2: KGHDR and SFDVKD. CDR3 amino acids: CATSDARAGTGELFF. The CDR3 DNA reads TGTGCCACCAGTGATGCTCGGGCGGGCACCGGGGAGCTGTTTTTT.